These 20 T cell receptor beta chains share one sample of origin, sequenced in a study of blood T cell repertoires in COVID-19. The data were produced by immunoSEQ multiplex PCR, yet TCRdb's version contains in-frame clones alone and is incomplete. Among approximately 67,000 clones listed, roughly 80% were seen once. The sequenced sample was peripheral blood. Receptors were obtained from a man aged 60 to 69 with acute or convalescent COVID-19.

The chain is built from TRBV5-1 and TRBJ1-3, with a tentative D call TRBD1 (5 bases). Germline V gene sequence: CDR1 SGHRS, CDR2 YFSETQ. There are 15 residues in the CDR3. Trimming stripped 3 bases from V and 0 bases from J, with 10 bases between. The chain's CDR3 is CASSSAGDSGNTIYF. The CDR3 bases are TGCGCCAGCAGCTCGGCGGGGGACTCTGGAAACACCATATATTTT.

V gene TRBV19 combines with J gene TRBJ2-3, with 13 bases aligning to TRBD2. The CDR3 has 13 amino acids. Germline lookup yields CDR1 LNHDA and CDR2 SQIVND (reference sequence). CDR3 nucleotide sequence: TGTGCGACTAGCGGGGGGAGGACAGATACGCAGTATTTT. Residues: CATSGGRTDTQYF.

This chain links TRBV6-2 or TRBV6-3 with TRBJ2-7, with D maybe TRBD1 (6 bases). This CDR3 has 17 amino acids. CDR1 MNHEY and CDR2 SVGEGT come from the germline V gene. The ends were cut back, 2 bases at V and 2 bases at J, with 19 bases in the middle. The CDR3 nucleotides are TGTGCCAGCAGTTACGCGCAAGCCAAACAGGGAACCTACGAGCAGTACTTC. Translating it yields CASSYAQAKQGTYEQYF.

The CDR3 protein is CASSFGGMGQPQHF. The CDR3 DNA sequence: TGTGCCAGCAGCTTCGGGGGTATGGGTCAGCCCCAGCATTTT. The V gene is TRBV11-2, the J gene TRBJ1-5, with a tentative D call TRBD1 (5 bases). The CDR3 loop spans 14 amino acids. CDR1 is SGHAT and CDR2 is FQNNGV in the germline V gene. The germline V and J ends were trimmed by 3 bases and 6 bases, with 12 bases remaining between them.

A few counts support this clone. The chain combines TRBV7-6 with TRBJ2-1; D is ambiguous. V was pared by 3 bases and J by 8 bases, with 11 bases between. The germline gives CDR1 SGHVS, CDR2 FNYEAQ. The CDR3 spans 13 residues. The CDR3 protein is CASSLARWDEQFF. The CDR3 nucleotides read TGTGCCAGCAGCTTGGCCAGGTGGGATGAGCAGTTCTTC.

The chain uses TRBV5-1 and TRBJ1-6, with D tentatively TRBD1 (6 bases). Per germline, CDR1 SGHRS and CDR2 YFSETQ. The length of the CDR3 is 15 residues. The germline V and J ends were trimmed by 1 base and 9 bases, with 14 bases remaining between them. CDR3 DNA sequence: TGCGCCAGCAGCTTGTTCCAGGGGTTGGGTTCACCCCTCCACTTT. It is translated as CASSLFQGLGSPLHF.

The count of this clone is one. The chain links TRBV4-1 to TRBJ1-1; 7 nucleotides align to TRBD1. Germline trimming cut 4 bases from V and 0 bases from J; bases unmatched to any gene: 2. The V gene's germline CDR1 is MGHRA and CDR2 YSYEKL. The CDR3 is 14 residues long. CDR3 nucleotide sequence: TGCGCCAGCAGCCCGACAGGGCTGAACACTGAAGCTTTCTTT. This encodes CASSPTGLNTEAFF.

The table lists this clone with a few counts. The J gene is TRBJ1-2, the V gene TRBV11-2; TRBD1 agrees at 9 bases. CDR1 SGHAT and CDR2 FQNNGV come from the germline V gene. Trimming cost V 6 bases and J 4 bases; bases outside gene matches: 6. This CDR3 has 14 amino acids. CDR3 region: CASRAPGQGYGYTF. The CDR3 DNA reads as TGTGCCAGCAGAGCGCCGGGACAGGGCTATGGCTACACCTTC.

The CDR3 coding sequence is TGTGCCAGCTCACCATCTGGGGACTCCGGCTACACCTTC. Translation: CASSPSGDSGYTF. This sequence joins TRBV18 and TRBJ1-2; possibly TRBD1 for D (5 bases). The CDR3 spans 13 residues. Deletions cut 2 bases from V and 8 bases from J, with 12 bases between. Germline V gene lookup returns CDR1 KGHSH and CDR2 LQKENI. The whole variable domain, remainder taken from reference TRBV18 and TRBJ1-2, is NAGVMQNPRHLVRRRGQEARLRCSPMKGHSHVYWYRQLPEEGLKFMVYLQKENIIDESGMPKERFSAEFPKEGPSILRIQQVVRGDSAAYFCASSPSGDSGYTFGSGTRLTVV.

The rearrangement joins TRBV5-1 to TRBJ1-1; maybe TRBD1 (6 bases). Between the trimmed V and J ends, which lost 4 bases and 1 base, there was a span of 11 bases. CDR3 length: 14 residues. In germline, CDR1 is SGHRS, CDR2 YFSETQ. The CDR3 nucleotides are TGCGCCAGCAGCCGTGGGACATCGAACACTGAAGCTTTCTTT. This translates into CASSRGTSNTEAFF.

V usage is TRBV5-1 and J usage is TRBJ1-6; 8 bases fit TRBD1. CDR1 and CDR2 from the germline V gene are SGHRS and YFSETQ. The CDR3 sequence is 18 residues long. The V and J ends lost 4 bases and 9 bases, in that order; junction bases with no gene match: 18. The CDR3 nucleotides are TGCGCCAGCAGCCCGGCGGACCAGGGGGCCTCTAGGGGTTCACCCCTCCACTTT. Translated: CASSPADQGASRGSPLHF.

This chain uses TRBV6-2 or TRBV6-3 with TRBJ1-4, with 9 positions matching TRBD1. The CDR3 runs to 14 residues. Losses at the gene ends were 6 bases for V and 10 bases for J; bases not matched to a gene: 9. From germline, CDR1 is MNHEY and CDR2 SVGEGT. Here the CDR3 DNA reads TGTGCCAGCAGACCTACAGGGGGCGCCGGAAAACTGTTTTTT. This encodes CASRPTGGAGKLFF.

The chain is built from TRBV3-1 (or the pseudogene TRBV3-2) and TRBJ1-5; no definite D call. The CDR3 contains 14 residues. Trimming stripped 0 bases from V and 3 bases from J, with 6 bases between. CDR1 is LGHDT and CDR2 is YNNKEL in the germline V gene (reference sequence). Here the CDR3 reads CASSQDSVNQPQHF. The CDR3 region has the DNA TGTGCCAGCAGCCAAGATTCAGTCAATCAGCCCCAGCATTTT.

The chain is built from TRBV7-2 and TRBJ2-2; maybe TRBD1 (5 bases). The germline V gene has CDR1 SGHTA and CDR2 FQGNSA. There are 15 residues in the CDR3. Trimming stripped 5 bases from V and 2 bases from J, with 12 bases between. The CDR3 loop reads CASSRQSRNTGELFF. CDR3 bases: TGTGCCAGCAGCAGACAGAGTCGTAACACCGGGGAGCTGTTTTTT.

J is TRBJ1-6 and V is TRBV27; 8 nucleotides line up with TRBD1. The J segment lost 10 bases and the V segment lost 10 bases, leaving 9 bases of the junction unmatched. Germline values: CDR1 MNHEY, CDR2 SMNVEV (reference sequence). The CDR3 covers 13 residues. The CDR3 sequence is CATQGAAESPLHF. In DNA form, the CDR3 reads TGTGCCACTCAGGGGGCAGCGGAATCACCCCTCCACTTT.

The V gene is TRBV7-9, the J gene TRBJ1-5; 10 bases agree with TRBD1. V was pared by 5 bases and J by 7 bases, with 5 bases of the junction left unmatched. The CDR3 contains 14 residues. The germline V gene has CDR1 SEHNR and CDR2 FQNEAQ (reference sequence). The CDR3 region has the DNA TGTGCCAGCAGCCGACCGGGACAGGGGCAGCCCCAGCATTTT. Encoded protein: CASSRPGQGQPQHF.

The CDR3 here is CASSLSGKGYSNQPQHF. In DNA form, the CDR3 reads TGTGCCAGCAGTTTATCAGGGAAGGGTTACAGCAATCAGCCCCAGCATTTT. The chain joins TRBV28 to TRBJ1-5, with a weak D call TRBD1 (5 bases). Germline V gives CDR1 MDHEN, CDR2 SYDVKM. V was shortened by 1 base and J by 1 base, with 14 bases between the two germline ends. There are 17 residues in the CDR3.

This chain links TRBV11-2 with TRBJ2-3; 10 bases are shared with TRBD2. Germline V gene lookup returns CDR1 SGHAT and CDR2 FQNNGV. V lost 9 bases, J lost 0 bases, and 12 bases stayed unmatched. The CDR3 extends over 17 amino acids. Here the CDR3 DNA reads TGTGCCAGGGAGAAGGGTAGCGGGGGGCTTAGCACAGATACGCAGTATTTT. Its translation is CAREKGSGGLSTDTQYF.

This chain joins TRBV29-1 and TRBJ2-7; D not certain. Germline V gives CDR1 SQVTM, CDR2 ANQGSEA. Trimming shortened V by 2 bases and J by 1 base, and 3 bases separated the two germline ends. The CDR3 is made up of 11 amino acids. The CDR3 coding sequence is TGCAGCGTTGAACTTTCCTACGAGCAGTACTTC. As protein: CSVELSYEQYF.

This chain joins TRBV6-5 and TRBJ1-4; 9 nucleotides match TRBD1. The germline V gene encodes CDR1 MNHEY and CDR2 SVGAGI. The junction had 9 bases not matched to a gene; V was cut back by 0 bases and J by 13 bases. This CDR3 is 15 amino acids long. CDR3 region: CASSYSKGTGLLLFF. The CDR3 nucleotides are TGTGCCAGCAGTTACTCGAAAGGGACAGGGTTGCTACTGTTTTTT.